These T cell receptor beta chains were read from a single sample in a study of T cell responses to AZD1222 COVID-19 vaccine. TCRdb's copy holds only in-frame clones and misses some; the assay was immunoSEQ multiplex PCR. This table has some 120,000 clones, about nine tenths appearing once. The sequences come from peripheral blood, collected on day 0 of AZD1222 vaccination. Receptor source: an adult in good health. The CDR3 runs from the conserved cysteine through the conserved F or W. Each record gives: CDR3 protein, J gene, V gene.

CASSLEPGVNTEAFF	TRBJ1-1	TRBV5-1
CASSALYLPGGNNEQFF	TRBJ2-1	TRBV2
CASTSTGANYGYTF	TRBJ1-2	TRBV19
CASSQVQLGIGKLFF	TRBJ1-4	TRBV5-5
CASSLGIPGTLYNEQFF	TRBJ2-1	TRBV7-9
CASSWAGVSSYNSPLHF	TRBJ1-6	TRBV5-4
CASSLDGRGNEKLFF	TRBJ1-4	TRBV7-2
CASSQDPRGGGYTF	TRBJ1-2	TRBV4-3
CASSLLAGNTGELFF	TRBJ2-2	TRBV27
CAWMSGVYQYF	TRBJ2-5	TRBV30
CASSIQGPGRGVQYF	TRBJ2-7	TRBV19
CASSLDHSNQPQHF	TRBJ1-5	TRBV27
CASSRGRGTGTDTQYF	TRBJ2-3	TRBV5-1
CASSLGISGQEAFF	TRBJ1-1	TRBV7-2
CASSGAGDLAKNIQYF	TRBJ2-4	TRBV2
CASSLEVTTGELFF	TRBJ2-2	TRBV7-9
CASSAPGTGAYGYTF	TRBJ1-2	TRBV18
CASSYSPGQINSPLHF	TRBJ1-6	TRBV6-5
CATSRRQMNTEAFF	TRBJ1-1	TRBV15
CASSTRTANYGYTF	TRBJ1-2	TRBV9
CASSENGQNRYTF	TRBJ1-2	TRBV6-1
CASSQGGGEQFF	TRBJ2-1	TRBV3-1/TRBV3-2
CASSQGGGKNYGYTF	TRBJ1-2	TRBV3-1/TRBV3-2
CASSLAPYEQYF	TRBJ2-7	TRBV27
CASKGGVYGYTF	TRBJ1-2	TRBV6-5
CASSLVSGTGGSYNSPLHF	TRBJ1-6	TRBV7-6
CASMTGTVNEKLFF	TRBJ1-4	TRBV19
CASSPSVTSGNTIYF	TRBJ1-3	TRBV11-2
CASSPGQPHNEQFF	TRBJ2-1	TRBV19
CASSTGTPSVGKLFF	TRBJ1-4	TRBV5-5
CASSQGPGGAYEQYF	TRBJ2-7	TRBV4-2
CASSVGQGQETQYF	TRBJ2-5	TRBV9
CASSPPAWVRDSNTGELFF	TRBJ2-2	TRBV18
CASSLAGGLRTQYF	TRBJ2-5	TRBV7-6
CASKGGVVDTQYF	TRBJ2-3	TRBV2
CASSSRSPNTGANVLTF	TRBJ2-6	TRBV5-1
CSARQGVSTNEKLFF	TRBJ1-4	TRBV29-1
CASYSGGADTQYF	TRBJ2-3	TRBV19
CASSFSTLSYGYTF	TRBJ1-2	TRBV5-1
CASSFRTGANTGELFF	TRBJ2-2	TRBV28
CASSSPVKQGAYGYTF	TRBJ1-2	TRBV5-4
CASSTPGFGEKLFF	TRBJ1-4	TRBV7-8
CASSLVGTGNTIYF	TRBJ1-3	TRBV7-8
CASGDPGQTYEQYF	TRBJ2-7	TRBV19
CASSLTETQYF	TRBJ2-5	TRBV5-1
CASSDPLEPQHF	TRBJ1-5	TRBV6-1